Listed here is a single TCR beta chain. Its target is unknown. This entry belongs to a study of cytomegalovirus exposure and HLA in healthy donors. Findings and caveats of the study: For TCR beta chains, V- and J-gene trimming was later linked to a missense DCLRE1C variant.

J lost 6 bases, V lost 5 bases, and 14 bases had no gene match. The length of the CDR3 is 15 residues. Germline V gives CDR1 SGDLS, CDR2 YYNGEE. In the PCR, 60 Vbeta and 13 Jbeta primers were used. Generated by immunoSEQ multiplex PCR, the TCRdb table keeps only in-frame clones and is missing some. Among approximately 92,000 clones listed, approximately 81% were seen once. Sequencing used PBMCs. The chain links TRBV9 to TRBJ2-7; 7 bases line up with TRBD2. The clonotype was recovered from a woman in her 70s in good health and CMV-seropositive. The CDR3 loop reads CASSPGGGVHGEQYF. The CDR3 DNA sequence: TGTGCCAGCAGTCCCGGGGGAGGGGTTCATGGCGAGCAGTACTTC.